This T cell receptor beta chain was profiled in a study of blood T cells in healthy people across ages. Overall study results and limits: TCR beta diversity per million T cells fell roughly linearly with age.

Together with a sample-barcoded 5' primer, a J-beta primer mix was included in a second PCR lasting 7 to 11 cycles. Every sample returned 2.5 million or more CDR3-containing paired-end reads. MiXCR was run by TCRdb on the 5' RACE reads, yielding one entry per CDR3 protein. The profile shows hundreds of thousands of distinct CDR3 sequences, roughly 50% of them singletons. Trimming stripped 5 bases from V and 0 bases from J, with 13 bases between. CDR1 and CDR2 (germline): LNHDA, SQIVND (reference sequence). The CDR3 sequence is 15 residues long. Of note for this clonotype: Antigen unknown.

The study drew donors from healthy Caucasian individuals in Russia aged roughly 6 to 95. This sequence was found in a man aged 60 to 69 in good health. Source material: blood. The rearrangement links TRBV19 to TRBJ1-2; no reliable D call. CDR3 sequence reads: CASSPDGEANYGYTF. CDR3 coding DNA: TGTGCCAGTAGTCCCGACGGTGAAGCTAACTATGGCTACACCTTC. The full variable domain, rest sourced from reference TRBV19 and TRBJ1-2, is DGGITQSPKYLFRKEGQNVTLSCEQNLNHDAMYWYRQDPGQGLRLIYYSQIVNDFQKGDIAEGYSVSREKKESFPLTVTSAQKNPTAFYLCASSPDGEANYGYTFGSGTRLTVV.